Described below is a single T cell receptor (beta chain) sequence and its context. Its antigen is unidentified. This CDR3 has 16 amino acids. The V end was cut by 3 bases, the J end by 1 base, with 16 bases between. Germline V lookup: CDR1 SGDLS, CDR2 YYNGEE. This sample was included in a study of cytomegalovirus exposure and HLA in healthy donors. Whole-study context: Assignment to the Caucasian-associated ancestry cluster applied to around four fifths of the approximately 380 genotyped donors. General study findings and limits: Earlier results showed most TCR beta V segments being productive about 87% or about 30% of the time. Common viral pathogens seemed to be connected with several of the most significant clusters, according to a later analysis.

13 Jbeta primers and 60 Vbeta primers were used for the PCR. The method was immunoSEQ multiplex PCR; TCRdb's version includes in-frame clones alone and lacks a portion of them. The repertoire holds about 120,000 clones, with roughly 82% as singletons. The J gene is TRBJ1-1, the V gene TRBV9; TRBD1 is a possible D gene (6 bases). Sequences were obtained from PBMCs. The sequence was obtained from a young man in good health and CMV-seropositive. The chain's CDR3 is CASSAWKAGANTEAFF. CDR3 DNA: TGTGCCAGCAGCGCCTGGAAGGCGGGGGCGAACACTGAAGCTTTCTTT. The variable domain in full, with the rest retrieved from reference TRBV9 and TRBJ1-1, is DSGVTQTPKHLITATGQRVTLRCSPRSGDLSVYWYQQSLDQGLQFLIQYYNGEERAKGNILERFSAQQFPDLHSELNLSSLELGDSALYFCASSAWKAGANTEAFFGQGTRLTVV.